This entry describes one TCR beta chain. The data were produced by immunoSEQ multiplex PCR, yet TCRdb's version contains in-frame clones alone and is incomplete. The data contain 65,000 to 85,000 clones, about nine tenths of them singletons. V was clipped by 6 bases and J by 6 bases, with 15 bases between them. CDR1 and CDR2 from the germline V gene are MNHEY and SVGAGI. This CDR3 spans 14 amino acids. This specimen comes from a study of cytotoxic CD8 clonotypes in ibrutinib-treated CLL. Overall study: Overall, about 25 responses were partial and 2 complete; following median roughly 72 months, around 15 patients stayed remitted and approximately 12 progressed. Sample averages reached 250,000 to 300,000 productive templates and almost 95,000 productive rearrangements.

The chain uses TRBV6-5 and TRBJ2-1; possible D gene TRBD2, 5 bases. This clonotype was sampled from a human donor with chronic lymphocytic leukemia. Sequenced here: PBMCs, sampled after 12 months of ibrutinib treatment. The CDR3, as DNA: TGTGCCAGCAGCACACGGACTGGGTTCAATGAGCAGTTCTTC. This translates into CASSTRTGFNEQFF.